Listed here are 9 T cell receptor beta chains from one sample, sequenced in a study of T cell repertoires in cytomegalovirus infection. One entry per CDR3 protein, called by TCRdb with MiXCR from the reads. The data hold hundreds of thousands of distinct CDR3 sequences, with around a third observed a single time. Antigens of these TCRs are unknown. Specimen: cultured PBMCs, collected from culture after CMV antigen stimulation. All receptors come from a human donor in good health (CMV status not recorded). Some clones in this sample may be carry-over from other donors' samples.

V gene TRBV7-9 combines with J gene TRBJ1-2; the D is unclear. V lost 8 bases to trimming and J lost 7 bases, with 14 bases between them. The CDR3 loop spans 12 amino acids. Germline V gene lookup returns CDR1 SEHNR and CDR2 FQNEAQ (reference sequence). CDR3: CASGRQGFGYTF. The CDR3 coding sequence is TGTGCCAGCGGGCGGCAAGGGTTTGGCTACACCTTC. The variable domain in full, with the rest retrieved from reference TRBV7-9 and TRBJ1-2, is DTGVSQNPRHKITKRGQNVTFRCDPISEHNRLYWYRQTLGQGPEFLTYFQNEAQLEKSRLLSDRFSAERPKGSFSTLEIQRTEQGDSAMYLCASGRQGFGYTFGSGTRLTVV.

This rearrangement joins TRBV4-1 to TRBJ1-5; D remains unclear. V lost 4 bases, J lost 0 bases, and 16 bases lay in between. This CDR3 region has 17 residues. Germline V CDR1 and CDR2: MGHRA, YSYEKL. The CDR3 nucleotides read TGCGCCAGCAGCCGAATAGGCTGGCCTTATAGCAATCAGCCCCAGCATTTT. The encoded protein is CASSRIGWPYSNQPQHF.

CDR3: CASSNGTSGYNEQFF. The CDR3, as DNA: TGTGCCAGCAGCAACGGGACTAGCGGGTACAATGAGCAGTTCTTC. V is TRBV5-5 and J is TRBJ2-1, with 12 bases that match TRBD2. The junction had 3 bases not matched to a gene; V was cut back by 4 bases and J by 4 bases. Per germline, CDR1 SGHKS and CDR2 YYEKEE (reference sequence). The CDR3 totals 15 residues.

The chain combines TRBV7-9 with TRBJ2-1; 7 bases are a match to TRBD1. This CDR3 has 13 residues. With V trimmed by 3 bases and J by 7 bases, 3 bases remained unmatched. Per germline, CDR1 SEHNR and CDR2 FQNEAQ (reference sequence). The CDR3, as DNA: TGTGCCAGCAGCTTTATGACAGGGAATGAGCAGTTCTTC. Its protein product is CASSFMTGNEQFF.

J is TRBJ2-7 and V is TRBV10-3; perhaps TRBD1 as D (6 bases). The V end lost 0 bases, the J end lost 6 bases, and 18 bases lay between the germline ends. Germline V gene lookup returns CDR1 ENHRY and CDR2 SYGVKD. This CDR3 contains 16 residues. The CDR3 DNA reads TGTGCCATCAGTGAGTCATCGGCAGGGGACGAAGGCGAGCAGTACTTC. It specifies CAISESSAGDEGEQYF.

This chain links TRBV27 with TRBJ2-7, with TRBD2 as a possible D gene (7 bases). This CDR3 contains 11 residues. Deletions cut 7 bases from V and 6 bases from J, with 10 bases between. From germline, CDR1 is MNHEY and CDR2 SMNVEV (reference sequence). This CDR3 is CASMRGGEQYF. DNA of the CDR3: TGTGCCAGCATGAGGGGGGGCGAGCAGTACTTC.

This clonotype was found many times. The V call is TRBV7-2, the J call TRBJ2-7; TRBD2 matches at 8 bases. This CDR3 spans 17 amino acids. The V gene's germline CDR1 is SGHTA and CDR2 FQGNSA. V shed 1 base, J shed 6 bases, and the junction held 14 bases outside the gene matches. CDR3 amino acids: CASSLDFERGRTGEQYF. As DNA, the CDR3 is TGTGCCAGCAGCTTAGATTTCGAACGCGGGAGGACGGGCGAGCAGTACTTC.

The chain recombines TRBV28 with TRBJ2-7; TRBD1 is a possible D gene (6 bases). The germline V gene has CDR1 MDHEN and CDR2 SYDVKM. CDR3 size: 14 residues. With 8 bases removed from V and 6 bases from J, the gap between germline ends came to 20 bases. CDR3 in amino acids: CASSTGFFIAEQYF. The CDR3 bases are TGTGCCAGCTCTACAGGGTTTTTTATCGCCGAGCAGTACTTC.

The chain employs TRBV7-2 and TRBJ2-1; D may be TRBD2 (5 bases). This CDR3 has 15 amino acids. CDR1 is SGHTA and CDR2 is FQGNSA in the germline V gene. Deletions cut 8 bases from V and 2 bases from J, with 16 bases between. The CDR3 loop is CASSLDLAAYNEQFF. CDR3 nucleotide sequence: TGTGCCAGCTCCCTGGACCTAGCAGCCTACAATGAGCAGTTCTTC.